Sequencing of this T cell receptor beta chain was carried out in a study of T cell changes during pregnancy in multiple sclerosis (dated by TCRdb to about 2019). Regarding the research as a whole: The study examined how the T cell repertoire changed over the course of pregnancy in women with multiple sclerosis.

The library relied on the immunoSEQ multiplex PCR assay. TCRdb obtained this table from immuneACCESS and retained in-frame rearrangements with V and J assigned. These tables miss some clones; where compared with another copy, unresolved V genes account for less than half of the shortfall, and the remainder is unexplained. Counted in this sample were around 70,000 clones; about 92% of them appeared once. Of the sample, 2% to 2.5% is held by the ten largest clones. As to this clone: The target of this receptor is not known. No much larger clone is present one base from it, and per-base qualities are unavailable.

This material consisted of peripheral blood, taken in the second trimester of pregnancy. This sequence originates from a female donor in good health, enrolled as a control in a pregnancy study.

The CDR3 region has the sequence CASSFGERAEAFF. The DNA is as follows: TGTGCCAGCAGTTTTGGGGAGCGGGCTGAAGCTTTCTTT. This chain joins TRBV27 to TRBJ1-1, with the identity of the D gene unclear. The germline V gene (reference sequence) specifies MNHEY as CDR1 and SMNVEV as CDR2. The CDR3 covers 13 residues, taking in both the cysteine and the phenylalanine. CDR3 DNA only is kept here, 39 bases in frame from base 1. V and J are truncated by 3 bases and 6 bases respectively, leaving an intervening sequence of 11 bases.